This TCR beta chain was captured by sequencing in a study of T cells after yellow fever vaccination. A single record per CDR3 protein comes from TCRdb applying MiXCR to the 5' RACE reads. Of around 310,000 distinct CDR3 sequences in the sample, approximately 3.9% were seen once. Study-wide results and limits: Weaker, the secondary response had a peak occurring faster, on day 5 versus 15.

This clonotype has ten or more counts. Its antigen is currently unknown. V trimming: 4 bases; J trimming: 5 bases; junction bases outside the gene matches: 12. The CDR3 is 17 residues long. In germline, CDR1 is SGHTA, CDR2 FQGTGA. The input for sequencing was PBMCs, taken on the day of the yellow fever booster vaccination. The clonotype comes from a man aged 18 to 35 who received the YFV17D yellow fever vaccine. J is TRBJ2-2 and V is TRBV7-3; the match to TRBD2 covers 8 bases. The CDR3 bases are TGTGCCAGCAGCTCTCAGCCCGGGGGGGCCGGAACCGGGGAGCTGTTTTTT. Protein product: CASSSQPGGAGTGELFF.